This TCR beta chain was found in a study of prognosis after radiotherapy for stage I lung cancer. Two rounds of multiplex PCR amplified TCR beta CDR3 from genomic DNA. Primers targeting each individual TRBV and TRBJ gene were applied in first-round PCR. One entry per CDR3 protein results from TCRdb running MiXCR on the multiplex PCR reads. The sample has over 11,000 distinct CDR3 sequences; 25% to 30% are singletons. CDR3 length: 16 residues. The germline CDR1 and CDR2 sequences are SGHRS and YFSETQ. Trimming took off 7 bases at V and 0 bases at J, with 17 bases between the two ends. This TCR derives from a donor at least 50 years old with non-small cell lung cancer. V and J are TRBV5-1 and TRBJ2-1; perhaps TRBD2 as D (6 bases). The sequencing here drew on PBMCs, taken before or after stereotactic body radiation therapy (not recorded which). CDR3 amino acids: CASLSGGESSYNEQFF. CDR3 bases: TGCGCCAGCTTGTCGGGCGGGGAGAGCTCCTACAATGAGCAGTTCTTC.